What follows are 27 T cell receptor beta chains derived from one specimen sequenced in a study of T cells after posttransplantation cyclophosphamide. A marrow graft followed busulfan-fludarabine conditioning, with cyclophosphamide on days +3 and +4. The table came from immunoSEQ multiplex PCR; TCRdb's copy has only in-frame clones and leaves some out. The sample consists of about 11,000 clones, about 82% of them appearing once. Source: PBMCs, taken 1755 days after allogeneic stem cell transplant with posttransplant cyclophosphamide. The receptors were gathered from a female patient aged 45-60 years who received an allogeneic stem cell transplant from a related donor, was CMV-positive, and had no GVHD. Some T cells may be provided by the graft donor.

V is TRBV18 and J is TRBJ2-6; tentative D call: TRBD1 (6 bases). Between the trimmed V and J ends, which lost 0 bases and 1 base, there was a span of 13 bases. This CDR3 has 18 residues. Germline assignment: CDR1 KGHSH and CDR2 LQKENI. The CDR3 nucleotides are TGTGCCAGCTCACCACCCAGGGGATTTTTTTCTGGGGCCAACGTCCTGACTTTC. It specifies CASSPPRGFFSGANVLTF.

This clone showed up just a few times. J is TRBJ2-7 and V is TRBV28; TRBD1 aligns across 8 bases. In germline, CDR1 is MDHEN, CDR2 SYDVKM. The CDR3 spans 14 residues. After removal of 5 bases from V and 4 bases from J, the junction contained 7 bases not matched to a gene. The CDR3: CASSADRGWYEQYF. CDR3 bases: TGTGCCAGCAGTGCCGACAGGGGATGGTACGAGCAGTACTTC. Complete variable domain (other parts from reference TRBV28 and TRBJ2-7): DVKVTQSSRYLVKRTGEKVFLECVQDMDHENMFWYRQDPGLGLRLIYFSYDVKMKEKGDIPEGYSVSREKKERFSLILESASTNQTSMYLCASSADRGWYEQYFGPGTRLTVT.

The chain employs TRBV7-2 and TRBJ2-7; 11 nucleotides match TRBD2. CDR1 is SGHTA and CDR2 is FQGNSA in the germline V gene. Losses at the gene ends were 5 bases for V and 6 bases for J; bases not matched to a gene: 9. The CDR3 is 15 amino acids. The CDR3 bases are TGTGCCAGCAGCCCGCGCCTAGCGGGAGGCGTCGAGCAGTACTTC. This encodes CASSPRLAGGVEQYF.

This chain connects TRBV18 to TRBJ1-1; D gene unclear. CDR1 is KGHSH and CDR2 is LQKENI in the germline V gene. The CDR3 loop spans 16 amino acids. V lost 4 bases, J lost 5 bases, and 20 bases lay in between. The CDR3 reads CASSRESWVTGTEAFF. CDR3 sequence (DNA): TGTGCCAGCTCACGCGAGAGCTGGGTGACGGGGACTGAAGCTTTCTTT.

The J gene is TRBJ1-5, the V gene TRBV29-1; tentative D call: TRBD1 (5 bases). The CDR3 is 13 residues long. Germline CDR1 is SQVTM and CDR2 is ANQGSEA. Between the trimmed V and J ends, which lost 4 bases and 6 bases, there was a span of 13 bases. The CDR3: CSVVGGKGQPQHF. In DNA, the CDR3 is TGCAGCGTTGTCGGGGGGAAAGGTCAGCCCCAGCATTTT.

Remarks on this clone: Relative to the germline gene, one junction end is altered; a read error may explain this. Here the CDR3 reads CNVPQNFNYGYTF. The CDR3 coding sequence is TGCAACGTTCCCCAGAATTTTAACTATGGCTACACCTTC. The chain has TRBV29-1 and TRBJ1-2; no definite D call. The CDR3 is 13 residues long. The germline V gene has CDR1 SQVTM and CDR2 ANQGSEA.

This chain links TRBV7-3 with TRBJ2-7; TRBD2 matches at 9 bases. The CDR3 spans 15 residues. V shed 2 bases, J shed 2 bases, and the junction held 4 bases outside the gene matches. Germline CDR1 and CDR2: SGHTA and FQGTGA. The CDR3: CASSLGAGGTYEQYF. In nucleotides, the CDR3 is TGTGCCAGCAGCTTAGGGGCGGGAGGGACCTACGAGCAGTACTTC.

V gene TRBV19 combines with J gene TRBJ2-2; 11 bases fit TRBD1. Trimming cost V 5 bases and J 5 bases; bases outside gene matches: 7. Germline-derived CDR1 and CDR2 are LNHDA and SQIVND (reference sequence). The length of the CDR3 is 16 residues. The CDR3: CASSGPGQGVTGELFF. CDR3 in DNA: TGTGCCAGTAGTGGCCCGGGACAGGGGGTTACCGGGGAGCTGTTTTTT.

The chain is built from TRBV5-4 and TRBJ2-1, with D perhaps matching TRBD2 (6 bases). The germline V and J ends were trimmed by 4 bases and 5 bases, with 28 bases remaining between them. Germline values: CDR1 SGHNT, CDR2 YYREEE (reference sequence). This CDR3 has 19 amino acids. The CDR3 DNA reads as TGTGCCAGCAGCCCGAACCCCCTAGGATACGGCGCGGGGAACAATGAGCAGTTCTTC. Translated: CASSPNPLGYGAGNNEQFF.

The chain uses TRBV11-2 and TRBJ1-2, with D perhaps matching TRBD1 (6 bases). V was pared by 3 bases and J by 7 bases, with 12 bases between. Germline V gene sequence: CDR1 SGHAT, CDR2 FQNNGV. This CDR3 region has 13 residues. The CDR3 region has the DNA TGTGCCAGCAGCTTGACAGGTACTGGTGGCTACACCTTC. It specifies CASSLTGTGGYTF. Variable domain in full (rest from reference TRBV11-2 and TRBJ1-2): EAGVAQSPRYKIIEKRQSVAFWCNPISGHATLYWYQQILGQGPKLLIQFQNNGVVDDSQLPKDRFSAERLKGVDSTLKIQPAKLEDSAVYLCASSLTGTGGYTFGSGTRLTVV.

This clone turned up a few times. The chain carries TRBV11-3 and TRBJ2-7, with 7 positions matching TRBD2. Germline CDR1 SGHNT, CDR2 YENEEA. The CDR3 has 13 residues. V lost 5 bases, J lost 1 base, and 2 bases stayed unmatched. CDR3 amino acids: CASSISGSYEQYF. The CDR3 nucleotides are TGTGCCAGCAGCATTAGCGGGTCCTACGAGCAGTACTTC.

This chain uses TRBV6-1 with TRBJ2-3, with D unresolved. Germline loops: CDR1 MNHNS, CDR2 SASEGT. The CDR3 runs 15 residues. The V end lost 2 bases, the J end lost 2 bases, and 11 bases lay between the germline ends. The CDR3 region is CASSEYLGLTDTQYF. The CDR3 DNA is TGTGCCAGCAGTGAATATCTTGGCCTCACAGATACGCAGTATTTT.

The CDR3 region has the DNA TGTGCCTGGAGTTCATATGGCTACACCTTC. Encoded protein: CAWSSYGYTF. This chain joins TRBV30 and TRBJ1-2; D not certain. The CDR3 sequence is 10 residues long. CDR1 and CDR2 from the germline V gene are GTSNPN and SVGIG (reference sequence). V lost 2 bases and J lost 5, with 3 bases in between.

This clone was counted between two and nine times. This sequence joins TRBV5-1 and TRBJ1-2; the D is unclear. V dropped 0 bases and J dropped 6 bases, with 12 bases sitting between them. CDR1 SGHRS and CDR2 YFSETQ come from the germline V gene. There are 14 residues in the CDR3. CDR3 sequence: CASSLAPPSDGYTF. DNA of the CDR3: TGCGCCAGCAGCTTGGCCCCACCGTCAGATGGCTACACCTTC.

This rearrangement joins TRBV4-1 to TRBJ2-2; tentatively, D is TRBD1 (5 bases). Germline V gene sequence: CDR1 MGHRA, CDR2 YSYEKL. The CDR3 is 17 amino acids. The V gene lost 1 base and the J gene lost 4 bases, with 16 bases spanning the gap. The CDR3 nucleotides read TGCGCCAGCAGCCAAGGTCCAGGGTACAGGTCCACCGGGGAGCTGTTTTTT. This encodes CASSQGPGYRSTGELFF.

The CDR3 DNA reads TGTGCCAGCAGATCGAACACAGGGACGGGAAACACCATATATTTT. Translation: CASRSNTGTGNTIYF. The V and J genes are TRBV25-1 and TRBJ1-3; possible D gene TRBD1, 6 bases. This CDR3 comprises 15 residues. In germline, CDR1 is MGHDK, CDR2 SYGVNS. Trimming left V 6 bases short and J 4 bases short, with 16 bases between.

The gene calls are TRBV9 and TRBJ1-1; D ambiguous. Between the trimmed V and J ends, which lost 2 bases and 3 bases, there was a span of 11 bases. CDR1 and CDR2 from the germline V gene are SGDLS and YYNGEE. The CDR3 consists of 14 residues. CDR3 nucleotide sequence: TGTGCCAGCAGCGTGGCGGCCCGGGACACTGAAGCTTTCTTT. It encodes CASSVAARDTEAFF.

J is TRBJ2-2 and V is TRBV7-9; TRBD2 might be the D (6 bases). V was clipped by 8 bases and J by 3 bases, with 13 bases between them. Germline V gene sequence: CDR1 SEHNR, CDR2 FQNEAQ (reference sequence). This CDR3 has 14 amino acids. In DNA, the CDR3 is TGTGCCAGCGGAGGGTACCCAGACACCGGGGAGCTGTTTTTT. Residues: CASGGYPDTGELFF.

To note about this clone: An end of the junction does not agree with germline; a read error may underlie this. This chain joins TRBV2 and TRBJ1-1, with TRBD1 as a possible D gene (5 bases). CDR1 and CDR2 (germline): SNHLY, FYNNEI. This CDR3 is built from 11 residues. CDR3 region: CASRKGLEGVF. The CDR3, as DNA: TGTGCCAGCAGGAAGGGGTTGGAGGGCGTCTTT.

This rearrangement joins TRBV9 to TRBJ1-2, with TRBD1 matching over 9 bases. With 3 bases clipped from V and 0 bases from J, the junction kept 0 bases outside the gene matches. The CDR3 is 14 residues long. Germline CDR1 reads SGDLS; CDR2 reads YYNGEE. CDR3 DNA: TGTGCCAGCAGCGGACAGGGGGCTAACTATGGCTACACCTTC. The encoded protein is CASSGQGANYGYTF.

V usage is TRBV28 and J usage is TRBJ1-4; 7 nucleotides match TRBD1. J lost 8 bases, V lost 6 bases, and 9 bases had no gene match. This CDR3 contains 14 residues. Germline CDR1 reads MDHEN; CDR2 reads SYDVKM. CDR3 loop: CASRGTGESEKLFF. The CDR3 region has the DNA TGTGCCAGCAGGGGAACAGGGGAGAGCGAAAAACTGTTTTTT.

This clone was observed a handful of times. Other DNA sequences in the sample encode the same CDR3. V gene TRBV6-1 combines with J gene TRBJ1-3; D remains unclear. There are 12 residues in the CDR3. V was trimmed by 8 bases and J by 0 bases, leaving 5 bases between them. The V gene's germline CDR1 is MNHNS and CDR2 SASEGT. In nucleotides, the CDR3 is TGTGCCAGCCATAGCTCTGGAAACACCATATATTTT. The encoded protein is CASHSSGNTIYF.

The chain recombines TRBV4-1 with TRBJ2-5; 10 nucleotides match TRBD2. The CDR3 has 15 residues. Germline assignment: CDR1 MGHRA and CDR2 YSYEKL. The V gene end was trimmed by 4 bases and the J gene end by 2 bases; junction bases not matched to a gene: 4. CDR3 coding DNA: TGCGCCAGCAGCCTGCTAGCGGGAGAACAAGAGACCCAGTACTTC. This codes for CASSLLAGEQETQYF.

The chain couples TRBV27 to TRBJ2-7; D is possibly TRBD1 (6 bases). In germline, CDR1 is MNHEY, CDR2 SMNVEV (reference sequence). V lost 0 bases, J lost 5 bases, and 11 bases lay in between. The CDR3 extends over 14 amino acids. The chain's CDR3 is CASSLSGGVHEQYF. The CDR3 nucleotides read TGTGCCAGCAGTTTATCTGGGGGCGTCCACGAGCAGTACTTC.

J is TRBJ1-5 and V is TRBV27; D not resolved. Per the germline V gene, CDR1 is MNHEY and CDR2 is SMNVEV (reference sequence). Deletions cut 3 bases from V and 6 bases from J, with 12 bases between. CDR3 length: 14 residues. The CDR3 nucleotides read TGTGCCAGCAGTTTTAATCAGGTGACTCAGCCCCAGCATTTT. It is translated as CASSFNQVTQPQHF.

The chain has TRBV29-1 and TRBJ2-7; D might be TRBD1 (5 bases). The CDR3 loop spans 13 amino acids. V lost 4 bases to trimming and J lost 4 bases, with 14 bases between them. Germline V gene sequence: CDR1 SQVTM, CDR2 ANQGSEA. This CDR3 is CSVGARAGYEQYF. The CDR3 region has the DNA TGCAGCGTTGGGGCCAGGGCAGGATACGAGCAGTACTTC.

V gene TRBV4-3 combines with J gene TRBJ1-1; D is unclear. From germline, CDR1 is LGHNA and CDR2 YSLEER. The V and J ends lost 2 bases and 7 bases respectively, with 8 bases between them. This CDR3 is 12 amino acids long. This CDR3 reads CASSQYNGEAFF. The CDR3 nucleotides are TGCGCCAGCAGCCAATATAACGGTGAAGCTTTCTTT.